The next 30 T cell receptor beta chains were all read from a single sample in a study of T cell responses to AZD1222 COVID-19 vaccine. Repertoires were generated with immunoSEQ multiplex PCR, while TCRdb's copy carries only in-frame clones and drops some. The top ten clones hold around 5.5% of a sample with tens of thousands of clones, around nine tenths of them seen once. Source: peripheral blood, taken on day 0 of MenACWY control vaccination. The receptors were gathered from an adult in good health.

The chain employs TRBV6-4 and TRBJ1-1; possibly TRBD1 for D (5 bases). The CDR3 runs 13 residues. Per germline, CDR1 MRHNA and CDR2 SNTAGT. Between the trimmed V and J ends, which lost 3 bases and 5 bases, there was a span of 10 bases. CDR3 in DNA: TGTGCCAGCAGTGAACTTCAGGGAACTGAAGCTTTCTTT. Translation gives CASSELQGTEAFF.

This clone was seen a few times. The chain joins TRBV9 to TRBJ2-7; no clear D gene. CDR1 is SGDLS, CDR2 YYNGEE, per germline. V was cut by 1 base and J by 3 bases, with 8 bases left in between. There are 13 residues in the CDR3. The CDR3 here is CASSVYDGYEQYF. In DNA form, the CDR3 reads TGTGCCAGCAGCGTATACGACGGCTACGAGCAGTACTTC.

The rearrangement joins TRBV29-1 to TRBJ1-1; unclear D gene. The CDR3 has 14 residues. V lost 4 bases, J lost 0 bases, and 12 bases lay in between. Germline V gene sequence: CDR1 SQVTM, CDR2 ANQGSEA. The CDR3 region has the DNA TGCAGCGTTGTCCCACAGCTCATGAACACTGAAGCTTTCTTT. It translates to CSVVPQLMNTEAFF.

The V call is TRBV6-1, the J call TRBJ1-5, with D possibly TRBD1 on 6 matching bases. Looked up from germline, CDR1 is MNHNS and CDR2 is SASEGT. This CDR3 has 15 amino acids. The ends were cut back, 0 bases at V and 6 bases at J, with 12 bases in the middle. CDR3 bases: TGTGCCAGCAGTGAAGCCTCAGGGGATCGTCAGCCCCAGCATTTT. Protein product: CASSEASGDRQPQHF.

The chain links TRBV11-2 to TRBJ2-1, with TRBD2 as a possible D gene (6 bases). V was pared by 4 bases and J by 8 bases, with 9 bases between. The CDR3 runs to 12 residues. Germline CDR1 is SGHAT and CDR2 is FQNNGV. CDR3 nucleotides: TGTGCCAGCAGCTACAAGCGGGATGAGCAGTTCTTC. Protein sequence: CASSYKRDEQFF. Combining the CDR3 with reference TRBV11-2 and TRBJ2-1 gives the whole variable domain EAGVAQSPRYKIIEKRQSVAFWCNPISGHATLYWYQQILGQGPKLLIQFQNNGVVDDSQLPKDRFSAERLKGVDSTLKIQPAKLEDSAVYLCASSYKRDEQFFGPGTRLTVL.

The CDR3 sequence: CASSLVGYEQYF. CDR3 coding DNA: TGTGCCAGCAGCTTAGTCGGCTACGAGCAGTACTTC. V and J are TRBV7-2 and TRBJ2-7; D gene unclear. The germline gives CDR1 SGHTA, CDR2 FQGNSA. The V and J ends lost 1 base and 3 bases respectively, with 4 bases between them. The CDR3 runs 12 residues.

This chain joins TRBV19 and TRBJ2-5; D unresolved. Germline V gene data show CDR1 as LNHDA and CDR2 as SQIVND (reference sequence). The CDR3 runs to 13 residues. Trimming took off 5 bases at V and 0 bases at J, with 7 bases between the two ends. This CDR3 reads CASSSLNQETQYF. CDR3 DNA: TGTGCCAGTAGTTCGCTGAACCAAGAGACCCAGTACTTC.

The genes are TRBV5-4 and TRBJ1-2; TRBD1 matches 9 bases. CDR1 is SGHNT, CDR2 YYREEE, per germline (reference sequence). The CDR3 is 16 residues long. V shed 0 bases, J shed 3 bases, and the junction held 6 bases outside the gene matches. CDR3 region: CASSLDPGQGDYGYTF. Here the CDR3 DNA reads TGTGCCAGCAGCTTGGACCCGGGACAGGGTGACTATGGCTACACCTTC. The whole variable domain, filled in from reference TRBV5-4 and TRBJ1-2, reads ETGVTQSPTHLIKTRGQQVTLRCSSQSGHNTVSWYQQALGQGPQFIFQYYREEENGRGNFPPRFSGLQFPNYSSELNVNALELDDSALYLCASSLDPGQGDYGYTFGSGTRLTVV.

The chain employs TRBV11-2 and TRBJ2-3; no clear D. The CDR3 has 12 amino acids. V lost 1 base to trimming and J lost 3 bases, with 2 bases between them. The germline V gene has CDR1 SGHAT and CDR2 FQNNGV. In nucleotides, the CDR3 is TGTGCCAGCAGCTTAGTTACAGATACGCAGTATTTT. This translates into CASSLVTDTQYF.

This chain joins TRBV29-1 and TRBJ2-5; TRBD2 aligns across 9 bases. Germline V CDR1 and CDR2: SQVTM, ANQGSEA. The CDR3 totals 14 residues. Trimming cost V 1 base and J 4 bases; bases outside gene matches: 4. The CDR3, as DNA: TGCAGCGTTGAAGTTAGCGGGGGCCCAGAGACCCAGTACTTC. As protein: CSVEVSGGPETQYF.

The chain combines TRBV19 with TRBJ2-1; 7 bases map to TRBD2. The CDR3 sequence is 13 residues long. Germline CDR1 is LNHDA and CDR2 is SQIVND (reference sequence). The V gene end was trimmed by 1 base and the J gene end by 9 bases; junction bases not matched to a gene: 3. This CDR3 reads CASSIGEGIEQFF. CDR3 coding DNA: TGTGCCAGTAGTATAGGGGAGGGAATTGAGCAGTTCTTC.

The chain combines TRBV5-1 with TRBJ2-3; D may be TRBD2 (6 bases). Germline values: CDR1 SGHRS, CDR2 YFSETQ. The V end lost 4 bases, the J end lost 6 bases, and 12 bases lay between the germline ends. The CDR3 has 13 amino acids. CDR3 residues: CASSRGIEDTQYF. The CDR3, as DNA: TGCGCCAGCAGCCGGGGGATCGAGGATACGCAGTATTTT.

The chain joins TRBV24-1 to TRBJ1-1; no definite D call. This CDR3 contains 12 residues. Germline CDR1 and CDR2: KGHDR and SFDVKD. Trimming took 12 bases from V and 2 from J, leaving 12 bases between them. The CDR3 spells CAPRYSNTEAFF. The DNA of the CDR3 is TGTGCCCCACGGTACAGCAACACTGAAGCTTTCTTT.

This chain connects TRBV14 to TRBJ1-4, with no clear D. This CDR3 is built from 14 residues. The V end was cut by 6 bases, the J end by 3 bases, with 11 bases between. Germline CDR1 SGHDN, CDR2 FVKESK. Here the CDR3 reads CASSPAAPNEKLFF. As DNA, the CDR3 is TGTGCCAGCAGTCCAGCAGCCCCTAATGAAAAACTGTTTTTT.

The rearrangement links TRBV18 to TRBJ2-7; 10 bases match TRBD2. The germline CDR1 and CDR2 sequences are KGHSH and LQKENI. The CDR3 consists of 14 residues. Losses at the gene ends were 6 bases for V and 7 bases for J; bases not matched to a gene: 9. This chain's CDR3 is CASSSAGGPGEQYF. As DNA, the CDR3 is TGTGCCAGCTCCTCAGCGGGGGGGCCTGGGGAGCAGTACTTC.

The chain has TRBV6-6 and TRBJ2-7; D may be TRBD1 (6 bases). The CDR3 covers 14 residues. Germline CDR1 and CDR2: MNHNY and SVGAGI (reference sequence). The V end lost 6 bases, the J end lost 2 bases, and 14 bases lay between the germline ends. The CDR3 nucleotides read TGTGCCAGCAGACAGGGTGTAGGGGCCTACGAGCAGTACTTC. Its translation is CASRQGVGAYEQYF.

The genes are TRBV6-4 and TRBJ2-1, with 7 bases fitting TRBD1. There are 13 residues in the CDR3. After removal of 6 bases from V and 9 bases from J, the junction contained 8 bases not matched to a gene. CDR1 and CDR2 (germline): MRHNA, SNTAGT. CDR3 in amino acids: CASRATGAGEQFF. The DNA of the CDR3 is TGTGCCAGCAGAGCAACAGGGGCCGGTGAGCAGTTCTTC.

The V and J genes are TRBV19 and TRBJ1-5, with D uncertain. The length of the CDR3 is 13 residues. In germline, CDR1 is LNHDA, CDR2 SQIVND (reference sequence). Deletions cut 5 bases from V and 7 bases from J, with 12 bases between. CDR3 sequence reads: CASSGGVGQPQHF. CDR3 bases: TGTGCCAGTAGTGGAGGAGTTGGGCAGCCCCAGCATTTT.

This sequence joins TRBV11-2 and TRBJ1-1; 7 nucleotides align to TRBD1. This CDR3 comprises 16 residues. CDR1 and CDR2 from the germline V gene are SGHAT and FQNNGV. V dropped 5 bases and J dropped 3; count of bases not matched to a gene: 12. The CDR3 here is CASSPGGQPRDTEAFF. As DNA, the CDR3 is TGTGCCAGCAGCCCAGGGGGACAGCCTAGGGACACTGAAGCTTTCTTT. Filled out from reference TRBV11-2 and TRBJ1-1, the complete variable domain reads EAGVAQSPRYKIIEKRQSVAFWCNPISGHATLYWYQQILGQGPKLLIQFQNNGVVDDSQLPKDRFSAERLKGVDSTLKIQPAKLEDSAVYLCASSPGGQPRDTEAFFGQGTRLTVV.

The CDR3 DNA is TGCAGTGCTAGTTCCAGCGGGGAAGCAGATACGCAGTATTTT. As protein: CSASSSGEADTQYF. This chain connects TRBV20-1 to TRBJ2-3; 7 positions match TRBD2. The CDR3 spans 14 residues. V was clipped by 3 bases and J by 4 bases; unmatched bases: 7. CDR1 and CDR2 from the germline V gene are DFQATT and SNEGSKA (reference sequence).

This CDR3 is CAISEIDEQYF. CDR3 bases: TGTGCCATCAGTGAAATAGACGAGCAGTACTTC. This rearrangement joins TRBV10-3 to TRBJ2-7; no definite D call. CDR1 is ENHRY and CDR2 is SYGVKD in the germline V gene. The germline V and J ends were trimmed by 3 bases and 5 bases, with 5 bases remaining between them. There are 11 residues in the CDR3.

The chain couples TRBV5-1 to TRBJ1-6, with 9 bases lining up with TRBD1. The CDR3 is 15 amino acids. Germline CDR1 is SGHRS and CDR2 is YFSETQ. With V trimmed by 0 bases and J by 8 bases, 3 bases remained unmatched. CDR3 protein: CASSLDGDRDSPLHF. The CDR3 DNA sequence: TGCGCCAGCAGCTTGGATGGGGACAGGGATTCACCCCTCCACTTT.

This chain connects TRBV10-3 to TRBJ2-2; perhaps TRBD2 as D (6 bases). Trimming removed 4 bases at V and 6 bases at J, with 9 bases between. This CDR3 comprises 13 residues. The germline CDR1 and CDR2 sequences are ENHRY and SYGVKD. CDR3 region: CAISGGGPGELFF. In DNA form, the CDR3 reads TGTGCCATCAGTGGGGGAGGCCCCGGGGAGCTGTTTTTT.

The V gene is TRBV5-5, the J gene TRBJ2-5; the match to TRBD2 covers 15 bases. Germline V gene lookup returns CDR1 SGHKS and CDR2 YYEKEE (reference sequence). The CDR3 extends over 16 amino acids. Germline trimming cut 4 bases from V and 4 bases from J; bases unmatched to any gene: 5. CDR3 sequence reads: CASSPGLAGGRETQYF. The CDR3 bases are TGTGCCAGCAGCCCCGGACTAGCGGGGGGGCGAGAGACCCAGTACTTC.

V gene TRBV6-5 combines with J gene TRBJ2-5; D might be TRBD1 or TRBD2, each matching 5 bases. There are 15 residues in the CDR3. Per germline, CDR1 MNHEY and CDR2 SVGAGI. Trimming stripped 2 bases from V and 7 bases from J, with 17 bases between. The CDR3 DNA follows: TGTGCCAGCAGTTACCCCGGGGACCGGAGGTGGACCCAGTACTTC. It translates to CASSYPGDRRWTQYF.

The rearrangement uses TRBV6-5 and TRBJ1-5, with no clear D. The CDR3 has 15 residues. The germline V gene encodes CDR1 MNHEY and CDR2 SVGAGI. V gave up 1 base and J gave up 4 bases, with 11 bases separating them. DNA of the CDR3: TGTGCCAGCAGTTACTATCCCGACGGGAATCAGCCCCAGCATTTT. Its translation: CASSYYPDGNQPQHF.

V usage is TRBV6-6 and J usage is TRBJ2-5; 10 bases align to TRBD2. The CDR3 runs to 16 residues. CDR1 is MNHNY, CDR2 SVGAGI, per germline (reference sequence). Trimming at V came to 0 bases and at J to 4 bases, leaving 5 bases not matched to a gene. CDR3 sequence: CASSYSLAGAVETQYF. The CDR3 DNA reads as TGTGCCAGCAGTTACTCGCTAGCGGGAGCTGTAGAGACCCAGTACTTC.

The rearrangement links TRBV25-1 to TRBJ2-5; TRBD1 matches 7 bases. V was clipped by 6 bases and J by 2 bases; unmatched bases: 12. CDR3 length: 16 amino acids. The germline gives CDR1 MGHDK, CDR2 SYGVNS. Written as DNA, the CDR3 is TGTGCCAGCAGCCCCTACGAGGGGGCCCGTCAAGAGACCCAGTACTTC. Translation: CASSPYEGARQETQYF.

The chain carries TRBV6-5 and TRBJ1-5, with no clear D. Trimming cost V 8 bases and J 4 bases, with 12 bases left between them. CDR1 and CDR2 (germline): MNHEY, SVGAGI. The CDR3 consists of 13 residues. In DNA, the CDR3 is TGTGCCAGCGGCCGGCGAGGGAATCAGCCCCAGCATTTT. Translated: CASGRRGNQPQHF.

The gene calls are TRBV9 and TRBJ2-7; D possibly corresponds to TRBD1 (5 bases). This CDR3 has 15 residues. Germline CDR1 and CDR2: SGDLS and YYNGEE. V dropped 0 bases and J dropped 4 bases, with 14 bases sitting between them. The CDR3 region is CASSVALGSGYEQYF. CDR3 coding DNA: TGTGCCAGCAGCGTAGCTTTAGGCTCAGGGTACGAGCAGTACTTC. Together with reference TRBV9 and TRBJ2-7, the CDR3 gives the full variable domain: DSGVTQTPKHLITATGQRVTLRCSPRSGDLSVYWYQQSLDQGLQFLIQYYNGEERAKGNILERFSAQQFPDLHSELNLSSLELGDSALYFCASSVALGSGYEQYFGPGTRLTVT.